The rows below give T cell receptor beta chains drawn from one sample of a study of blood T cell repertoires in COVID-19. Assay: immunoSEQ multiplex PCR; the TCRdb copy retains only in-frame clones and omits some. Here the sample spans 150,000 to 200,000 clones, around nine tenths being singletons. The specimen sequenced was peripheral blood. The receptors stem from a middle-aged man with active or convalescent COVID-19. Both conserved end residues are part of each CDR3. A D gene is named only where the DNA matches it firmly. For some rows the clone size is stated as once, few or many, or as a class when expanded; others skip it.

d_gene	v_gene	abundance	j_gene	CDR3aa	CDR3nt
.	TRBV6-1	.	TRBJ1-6	CASSEIRTAILGPLHF	TGTGCCAGCAGTGAAATCCGGACAGCCATTTTGGGTCCCCTCCACTTT
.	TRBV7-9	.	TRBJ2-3	CASSSTQTTDTQYF	TGTGCCAGCAGCTCGACTCAAACCACAGATACGCAGTATTTT
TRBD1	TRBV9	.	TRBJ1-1	CASSPYDRGLEAFF	TGTGCCAGCAGCCCTTACGACAGGGGGCTTGAAGCTTTCTTT
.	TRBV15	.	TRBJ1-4	CATSRVGSGDQEKLFF	TGTGCCACCAGCAGAGTAGGTTCGGGGGATCAGGAAAAACTGTTTTTT
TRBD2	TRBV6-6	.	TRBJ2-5	CASSGTSGGKTQYF	TGTGCCAGCAGCGGGACTAGCGGGGGTAAGACCCAGTACTTC
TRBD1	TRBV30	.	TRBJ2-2	CAWSVQGQGSLTGELFF	TGTGCCTGGAGTGTACAGGGACAGGGGTCCCTCACCGGGGAGCTGTTTTTT
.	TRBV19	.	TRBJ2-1	CASSIGLPLVNEQFF	TGTGCCAGTAGTATAGGGCTTCCCCTGGTCAATGAGCAGTTCTTC
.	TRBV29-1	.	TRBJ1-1	CSVKGHVNTEAFF	TGCAGCGTCAAGGGACATGTGAACACTGAAGCTTTCTTT
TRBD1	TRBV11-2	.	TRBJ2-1	CASSLLRGRSGNEQFF	TGTGCCAGCAGCTTATTGAGGGGGCGCTCGGGTAATGAGCAGTTCTTC
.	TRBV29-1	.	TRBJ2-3	CSAEGARAGTDTQYF	TGCAGCGCCGAGGGAGCGCGTGCCGGCACAGATACGCAGTATTTT
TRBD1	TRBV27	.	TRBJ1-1	CASSPRTGRMVTEAFF	TGTGCCAGCAGCCCGAGGACAGGGAGAATGGTCACTGAAGCTTTCTTT
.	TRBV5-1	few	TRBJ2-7	CASSFRAESSYEQYF	TGCGCCAGCAGCTTCAGGGCAGAAAGCTCCTACGAGCAGTACTTC
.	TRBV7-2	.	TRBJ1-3	CASSLTVPGNTIYF	TGTGCCAGCAGTTTGACAGTCCCTGGAAACACCATATATTTT
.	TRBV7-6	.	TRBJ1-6	CASSTWTADNSPLHF	TGTGCCAGCAGCACCTGGACAGCCGATAATTCACCCCTCCACTTT
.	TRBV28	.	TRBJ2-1	CASSSVAGGQGYYNEQFF	TGTGCCAGCAGTTCGGTAGCGGGGGGACAGGGATACTACAATGAGCAGTTCTTC
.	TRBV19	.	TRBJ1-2	CASSMGGRDGYTF	TGTGCCAGTAGTATGGGGGGAAGGGATGGCTACACCTTC
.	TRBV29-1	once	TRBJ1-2	CSVGGPRGYGYTF	TGCAGCGTTGGAGGGCCCCGGGGCTATGGCTACACCTTC
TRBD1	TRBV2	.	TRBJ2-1	CASEKGGSIYNEQFF	TGTGCCAGCGAGAAAGGGGGCTCAATATACAATGAGCAGTTCTTC
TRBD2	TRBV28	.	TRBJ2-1	CASSSRTSGGIYNEQFF	TGTGCCAGCAGTTCACGGACTAGCGGGGGAATCTACAATGAGCAGTTCTTC
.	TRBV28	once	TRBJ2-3	CASSSGASSTDTQYF	TGTGCCAGCAGTTCTGGGGCCTCTAGCACAGATACGCAGTATTTT
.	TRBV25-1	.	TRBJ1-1	CASSVAGRRTEAFF	TGTGCCAGCAGCGTAGCGGGGAGAAGGACTGAAGCTTTCTTT
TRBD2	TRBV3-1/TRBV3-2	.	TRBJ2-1	CASRSTSGGYNEQFF	TGTGCCAGCAGATCTACTAGCGGGGGCTACAATGAGCAGTTCTTC
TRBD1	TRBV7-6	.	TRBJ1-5	CASSLRTGRNQPQHF	TGTGCCAGCAGCCTTAGGACAGGAAGGAATCAGCCCCAGCATTTT
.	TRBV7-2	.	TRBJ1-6	CASSQLLSLLHF	TGTGCCAGCAGCCAACTCCTTTCGCTTCTCCACTTT
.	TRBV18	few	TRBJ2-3	CASSPRKEGAGDTQYF	TGTGCCAGCTCACCACGCAAGGAGGGGGCGGGAGATACGCAGTATTTT
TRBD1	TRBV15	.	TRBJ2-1	CATSLGQGGYNEQFF	TGTGCCACCAGCCTTGGACAGGGGGGCTACAATGAGCAGTTCTTC
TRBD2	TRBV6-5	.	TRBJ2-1	CASRAGKPYNEQFF	TGTGCCAGCAGAGCGGGGAAACCTTACAATGAGCAGTTCTTC
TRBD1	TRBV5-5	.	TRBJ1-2	CASSLNPGQVIYGYTF	TGTGCCAGCAGCCTGAACCCCGGACAGGTTATTTATGGCTACACCTTC
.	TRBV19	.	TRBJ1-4	CASSIQDTLREKLFF	TGTGCCAGTAGTATCCAGGACACGTTGAGAGAAAAACTGTTTTTT
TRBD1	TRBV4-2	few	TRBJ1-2	CASSLNRQGAKGYTF	TGTGCCAGCAGCCTAAATCGGCAGGGGGCGAAAGGCTACACCTTC
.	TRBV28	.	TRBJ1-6	CASRRSLVSSYNSPPHF	TGTGCCAGCAGGCGATCCCTAGTTAGCTCCTATAATTCACCCCCCCACTTT
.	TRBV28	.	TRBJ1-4	CASSLGGYNEKLFF	TGTGCCAGCAGTTTAGGAGGGTATAATGAAAAACTGTTTTTT
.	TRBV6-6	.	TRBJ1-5	CASSYSPANQPQHF	TGTGCCAGCAGTTACTCCCCCGCGAATCAGCCCCAGCATTTT
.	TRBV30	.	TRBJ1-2	CAWGPLRGNYGYTF	TGTGCCTGGGGGCCCCTCAGGGGAAACTATGGCTACACCTTC
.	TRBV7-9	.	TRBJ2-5	CASSPIPPREETQYF	TGTGCCAGCAGCCCTATCCCCCCTAGAGAAGAGACCCAGTACTTC
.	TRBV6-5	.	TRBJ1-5	CASSYSNRVNQPQHF	TGTGCCAGCAGTTACTCCAACAGAGTTAATCAGCCCCAGCATTTT
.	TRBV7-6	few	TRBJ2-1	CASSYNYRDEQFF	TGTGCCAGCAGCTACAACTACAGGGATGAGCAGTTCTTC
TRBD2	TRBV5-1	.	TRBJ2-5	CASSLGSGGTGRETQYF	TGCGCCAGCAGCTTGGGTAGCGGGGGAACAGGGAGAGAGACCCAGTACTTC
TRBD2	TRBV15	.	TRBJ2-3	CATSSIGTSGGTDTQYF	TGTGCCACCAGCAGTATCGGGACTAGCGGGGGGACAGATACGCAGTATTTT
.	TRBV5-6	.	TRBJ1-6	CASSLMGGSYNSPLHF	TGTGCCAGCAGCTTGATGGGGGGCTCCTATAATTCACCCCTCCACTTT
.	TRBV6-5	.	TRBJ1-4	CASSPGSTNEKLFF	TGTGCCAGCAGTCCAGGGTCAACTAATGAAAAACTGTTTTTT
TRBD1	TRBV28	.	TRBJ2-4	CASSSSPGATGQGKNIQYF	TGTGCCAGCAGTTCCAGTCCGGGGGCCACCGGACAGGGCAAAAACATTCAGTACTTC
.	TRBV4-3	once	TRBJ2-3	CASSRSSGTDTQYF	TGCGCCAGCAGCCGATCTAGCGGCACAGATACGCAGTATTTT
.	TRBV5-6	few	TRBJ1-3	CASSLAGTGNTIYF	TGTGCCAGCAGCTTGGCCGGGACTGGAAACACCATATATTTT
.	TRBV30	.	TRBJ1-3	CAWTTGSTNTIYF	TGTGCCTGGACTACAGGTTCAACGAACACCATATATTTT
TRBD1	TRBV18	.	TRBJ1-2	CASSPGQGMGGYTF	TGTGCCAGCTCACCTGGACAGGGCATGGGGGGCTACACCTTC